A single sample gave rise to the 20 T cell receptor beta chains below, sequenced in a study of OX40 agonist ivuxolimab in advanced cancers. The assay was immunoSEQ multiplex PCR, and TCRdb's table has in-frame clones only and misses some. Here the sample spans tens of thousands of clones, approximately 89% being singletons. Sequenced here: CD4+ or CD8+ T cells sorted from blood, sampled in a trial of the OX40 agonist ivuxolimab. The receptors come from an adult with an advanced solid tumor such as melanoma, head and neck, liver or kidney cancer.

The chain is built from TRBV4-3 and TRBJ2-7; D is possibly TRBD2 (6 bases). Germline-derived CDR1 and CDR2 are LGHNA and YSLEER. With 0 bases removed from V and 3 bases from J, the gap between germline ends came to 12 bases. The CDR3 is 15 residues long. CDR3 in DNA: TGCGCCAGCAGCCAAGAGCTCGGAGGGGTCTACGAGCAGTACTTC. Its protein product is CASSQELGGVYEQYF.

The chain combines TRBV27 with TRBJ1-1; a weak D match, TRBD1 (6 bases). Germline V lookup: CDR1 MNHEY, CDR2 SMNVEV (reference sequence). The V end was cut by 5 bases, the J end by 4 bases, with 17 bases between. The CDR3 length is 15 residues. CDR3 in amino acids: CASSQSPTGATEAFF. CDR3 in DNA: TGTGCCAGCAGTCAGAGCCCGACAGGTGCCACTGAAGCTTTCTTT.

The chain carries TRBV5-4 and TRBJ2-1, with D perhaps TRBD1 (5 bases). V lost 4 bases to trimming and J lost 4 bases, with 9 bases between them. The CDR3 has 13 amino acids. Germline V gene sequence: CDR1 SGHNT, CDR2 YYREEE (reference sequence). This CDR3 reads CASSPRQYNEQFF. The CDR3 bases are TGTGCCAGCAGCCCGCGACAGTACAATGAGCAGTTCTTC. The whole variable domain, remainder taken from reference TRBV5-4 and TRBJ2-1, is ETGVTQSPTHLIKTRGQQVTLRCSSQSGHNTVSWYQQALGQGPQFIFQYYREEENGRGNFPPRFSGLQFPNYSSELNVNALELDDSALYLCASSPRQYNEQFFGPGTRLTVL.

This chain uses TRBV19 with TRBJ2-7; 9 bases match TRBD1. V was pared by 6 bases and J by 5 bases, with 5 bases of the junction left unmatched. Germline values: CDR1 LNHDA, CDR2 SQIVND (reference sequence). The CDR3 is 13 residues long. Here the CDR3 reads CASSRTGADEQYF. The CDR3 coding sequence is TGTGCCAGTAGCCGGACAGGGGCCGACGAGCAGTACTTC.

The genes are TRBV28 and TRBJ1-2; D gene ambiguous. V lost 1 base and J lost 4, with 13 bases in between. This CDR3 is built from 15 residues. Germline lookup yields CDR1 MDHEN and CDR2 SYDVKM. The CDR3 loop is CASSLSQELIYGYTF. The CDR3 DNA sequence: TGTGCCAGCAGTTTATCCCAGGAACTTATCTATGGCTACACCTTC.

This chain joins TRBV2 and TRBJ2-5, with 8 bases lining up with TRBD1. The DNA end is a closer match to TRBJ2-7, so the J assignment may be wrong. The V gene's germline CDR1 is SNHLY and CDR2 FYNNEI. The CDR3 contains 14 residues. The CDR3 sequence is CASSELGQGYEQYF. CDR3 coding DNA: TGTGCCAGCAGTGAATTAGGACAGGGTTACGAGCAGTACTTC.

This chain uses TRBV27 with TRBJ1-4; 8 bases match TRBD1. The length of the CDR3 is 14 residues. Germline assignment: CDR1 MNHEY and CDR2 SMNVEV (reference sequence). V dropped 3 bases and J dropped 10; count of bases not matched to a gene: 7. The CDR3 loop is CASSFIGQGGKLFF. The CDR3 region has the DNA TGTGCCAGCAGTTTTATCGGACAGGGCGGAAAACTGTTTTTT.

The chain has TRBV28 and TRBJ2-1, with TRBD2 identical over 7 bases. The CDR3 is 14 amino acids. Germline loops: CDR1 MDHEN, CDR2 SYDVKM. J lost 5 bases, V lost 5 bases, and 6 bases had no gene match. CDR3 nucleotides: TGTGCCAGCAGTATCCTCCTAGCGGACAATGAGCAGTTCTTC. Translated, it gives CASSILLADNEQFF.

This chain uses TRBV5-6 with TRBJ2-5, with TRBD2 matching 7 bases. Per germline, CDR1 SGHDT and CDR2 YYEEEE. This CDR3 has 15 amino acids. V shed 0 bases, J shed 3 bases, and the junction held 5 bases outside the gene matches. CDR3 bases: TGTGCCAGCAGCTTGGGCGGGCTAGCGGAAGAGACCCAGTACTTC. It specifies CASSLGGLAEETQYF. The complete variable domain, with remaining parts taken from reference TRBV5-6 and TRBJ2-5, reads DAGVTQSPTHLIKTRGQQVTLRCSPKSGHDTVSWYQQALGQGPQFIFQYYEEEERQRGNFPDRFSGHQFPNYSSELNVNALLLGDSALYLCASSLGGLAEETQYFGPGTRLLVL.

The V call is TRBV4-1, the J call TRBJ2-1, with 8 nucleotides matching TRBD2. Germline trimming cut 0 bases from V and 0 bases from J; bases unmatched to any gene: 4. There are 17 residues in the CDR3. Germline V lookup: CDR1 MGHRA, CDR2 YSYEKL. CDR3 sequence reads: CASSQDMSGSSYNEQFF. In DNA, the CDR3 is TGCGCCAGCAGCCAAGATATGAGCGGGAGCTCCTACAATGAGCAGTTCTTC.

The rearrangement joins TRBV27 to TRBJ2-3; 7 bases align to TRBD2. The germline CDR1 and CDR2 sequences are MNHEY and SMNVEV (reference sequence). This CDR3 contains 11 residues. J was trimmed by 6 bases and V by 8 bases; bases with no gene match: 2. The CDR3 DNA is TGTGCCAGCTACGGGGGGGATACGCAGTATTTT. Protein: CASYGGDTQYF.

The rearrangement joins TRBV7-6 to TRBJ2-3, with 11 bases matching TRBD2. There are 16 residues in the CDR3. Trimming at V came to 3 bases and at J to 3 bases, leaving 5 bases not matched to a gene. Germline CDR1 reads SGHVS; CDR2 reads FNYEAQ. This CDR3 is CASSFVRTSGTDTQYF. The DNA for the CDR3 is TGTGCCAGCAGCTTCGTCAGGACTAGCGGGACAGATACGCAGTATTTT.

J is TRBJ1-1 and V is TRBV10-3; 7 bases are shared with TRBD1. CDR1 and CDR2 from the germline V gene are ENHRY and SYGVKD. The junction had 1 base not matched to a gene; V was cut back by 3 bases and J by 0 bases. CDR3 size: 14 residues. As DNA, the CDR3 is TGTGCCATCAGTGACAGGGGGATGAACACTGAAGCTTTCTTT. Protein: CAISDRGMNTEAFF.

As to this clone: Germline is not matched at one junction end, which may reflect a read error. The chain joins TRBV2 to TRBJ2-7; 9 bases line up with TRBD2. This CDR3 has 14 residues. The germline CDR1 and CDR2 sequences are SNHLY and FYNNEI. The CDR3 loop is CANEGLAVSSEQYF. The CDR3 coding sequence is TGTGCCAACGAGGGACTAGCCGTTTCCTCCGAGCAGTACTTC.

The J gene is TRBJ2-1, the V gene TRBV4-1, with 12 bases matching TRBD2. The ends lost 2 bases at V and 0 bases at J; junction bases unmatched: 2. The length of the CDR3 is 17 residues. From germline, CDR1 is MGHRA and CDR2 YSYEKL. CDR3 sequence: CASSQLAGGSSYNEQFF. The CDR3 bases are TGCGCCAGCAGCCAACTAGCGGGAGGGAGCTCCTACAATGAGCAGTTCTTC.

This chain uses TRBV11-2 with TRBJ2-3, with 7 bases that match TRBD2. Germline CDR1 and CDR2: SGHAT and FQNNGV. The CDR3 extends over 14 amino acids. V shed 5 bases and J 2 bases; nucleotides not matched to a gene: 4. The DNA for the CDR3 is TGTGCCAGCAGCCGGGACTACGCCACAGATACGCAGTATTTT. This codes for CASSRDYATDTQYF.

The CDR3 spells CASSQESLVTGEKLFF. As DNA, the CDR3 is TGCGCCAGCAGCCAAGAGTCTCTGGTGACAGGGGAAAAACTGTTTTTT. The genes are TRBV4-1 and TRBJ1-4, with 7 bases matching TRBD1. Germline V CDR1 and CDR2: MGHRA, YSYEKL. V was clipped by 0 bases and J by 8 bases; unmatched bases: 9. There are 16 residues in the CDR3.

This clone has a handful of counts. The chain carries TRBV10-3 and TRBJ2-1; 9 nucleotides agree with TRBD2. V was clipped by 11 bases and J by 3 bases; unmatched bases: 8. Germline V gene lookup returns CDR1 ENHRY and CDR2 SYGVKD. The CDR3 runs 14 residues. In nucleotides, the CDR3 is TGTGCCGCCGGTAGCGGGAGTATCTACAATGAGCAGTTCTTC. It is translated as CAAGSGSIYNEQFF.

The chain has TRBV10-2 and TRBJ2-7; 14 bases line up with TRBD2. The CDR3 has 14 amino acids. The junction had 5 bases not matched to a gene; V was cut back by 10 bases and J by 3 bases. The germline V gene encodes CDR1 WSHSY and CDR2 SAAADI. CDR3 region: CATLGLAGDYEQYF. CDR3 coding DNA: TGCGCCACCTTGGGACTAGCGGGAGACTACGAGCAGTACTTC.

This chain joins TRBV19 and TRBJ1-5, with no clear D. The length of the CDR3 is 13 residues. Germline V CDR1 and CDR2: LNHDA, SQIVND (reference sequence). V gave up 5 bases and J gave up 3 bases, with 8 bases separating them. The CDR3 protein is CASSGGLNQPQHF. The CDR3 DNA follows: TGTGCCAGTAGTGGAGGGCTCAATCAGCCCCAGCATTTT.